This TCR beta chain came from a study of regulatory T cells in long-lasting Graves disease. The CDR3 consists of 15 residues. With 1 base removed from V and 5 bases from J, the gap between germline ends came to 17 bases. Germline V gene sequence: CDR1 SQVTM, CDR2 ANQGSEA. This clonotype was seen repeatedly, ten times or more. Construction of TCR beta libraries relied on iRepertoire HTBI primers and on Arm-PCR targeting CDR3 regions. MiXCR, run by TCRdb on the multiplex PCR reads, gives a single entry per CDR3 protein. The sample holds 400,000 to 500,000 distinct CDR3 sequences, about 17% seen once. As for time point: newly diagnosed GD, antithyroid drugs for less than 3 months. Preparation of the TCR library used RNA extracted from PBMCs. These data were also filed under a second study, of T cells in Graves' hyperthyroidism and ophthalmopathy. That source adds: Researchers ran a first-round RT-PCR on the TCR CDR3 using the HTBI primer set.

This TCR derives from a woman in her late teens or twenties with Graves disease. The starting material was peripheral blood mononuclear cells (PBMCs), obtained at new diagnosis, from a patient treated with antithyroid drugs. The V and J genes are TRBV29-1 and TRBJ1-2; a possible D gene is TRBD1 (5 bases). The CDR3 spells CSVEGDSKGIYGYTF. In DNA form, the CDR3 reads TGCAGCGTTGAAGGAGATAGTAAGGGGATTTATGGCTACACCTTC.